Each of the 27 T cell receptor beta chains below was sequenced from the same sample in a study of OX40 agonist ivuxolimab in advanced cancers. Profiled with immunoSEQ multiplex PCR; TCRdb holds only in-frame clones, not every one. Of just over 20,000 clones in the sample, around 87% were seen once. The source material was CD4+ or CD8+ T cells sorted from blood, sampled in a trial of the OX40 agonist ivuxolimab. Receptors were obtained from an adult with an advanced solid tumor such as melanoma, head and neck, liver or kidney cancer.

V gene TRBV7-9 combines with J gene TRBJ1-1; no definite D call. This CDR3 region has 15 residues. Germline loops: CDR1 SEHNR, CDR2 FQNEAQ (reference sequence). V shed 5 bases and J shed 3 bases, with 16 bases lying between them. The CDR3 coding sequence is TGTGCCAGCAGCCCTCTGGCGTATGCTTACACTGAAGCTTTCTTT. Translation gives CASSPLAYAYTEAFF.

This chain uses TRBV7-9 with TRBJ2-7; TRBD2 agrees at 8 bases. V was clipped by 5 bases and J by 3 bases; unmatched bases: 9. CDR1 is SEHNR and CDR2 is FQNEAQ in the germline V gene (reference sequence). The CDR3 has 15 amino acids. Here the CDR3 reads CASSRGGQGFYEQYF. CDR3 sequence (DNA): TGTGCCAGCAGCCGGGGGGGCCAGGGCTTCTACGAGCAGTACTTC.

This chain links TRBV5-8 with TRBJ1-5; D ambiguous. V lost 0 bases and J lost 2, with 9 bases in between. Germline V lookup: CDR1 SGHTS, CDR2 YDEGEE. The CDR3 length is 15 residues. The CDR3 bases are TGTGCCAGCAGCTTGGATCCCCAGGGCAATCAGCCCCAGCATTTT. This encodes CASSLDPQGNQPQHF.

This chain connects TRBV10-2 to TRBJ1-2; 7 nucleotides line up with TRBD1. Germline trimming cut 7 bases from V and 1 base from J; bases unmatched to any gene: 6. Germline V gene data show CDR1 as WSHSY and CDR2 as SAAADI. The CDR3 has 14 residues. The CDR3 sequence is CASTEGQRNYGYTF. The CDR3 nucleotides read TGCGCCAGCACGGAGGGACAGCGTAACTATGGCTACACCTTC.

This clone has a single count. The J gene is TRBJ2-7, the V gene TRBV13, with 9 bases aligning to TRBD1. In germline, CDR1 is PRHDT, CDR2 FYEKMQ (reference sequence). V was pared by 8 bases and J by 0 bases, with 2 bases of the junction left unmatched. The CDR3 has 13 residues. The CDR3 nucleotides read TGTGCCAGCGAGGGACAGGGCTCCTACGAGCAGTACTTC. It encodes CASEGQGSYEQYF.

CDR3 protein: CASSLAMGGQETQYF. CDR3 sequence (DNA): TGTGCCAGCAGCTTAGCGATGGGGGGCCAAGAGACCCAGTACTTC. V usage is TRBV7-9 and J usage is TRBJ2-5; the D gene is possibly TRBD2 (6 bases). The CDR3 sequence is 15 residues long. Germline CDR1 SEHNR, CDR2 FQNEAQ (reference sequence). V lost 0 bases to trimming and J lost 1 base, with 9 bases between them. Variable domain in full (rest from reference TRBV7-9 and TRBJ2-5): DTGVSQNPRHKITKRGQNVTFRCDPISEHNRLYWYRQTLGQGPEFLTYFQNEAQLEKSRLLSDRFSAERPKGSFSTLEIQRTEQGDSAMYLCASSLAMGGQETQYFGPGTRLLVL.

This rearrangement joins TRBV6-4 to TRBJ1-2; unclear D gene. Germline V gene lookup returns CDR1 MRHNA and CDR2 SNTAGT. V lost 3 bases, J lost 1 base, and 21 bases lay in between. The CDR3 loop spans 18 amino acids. CDR3 sequence reads: CASSDKVAAGPFNYGYTF. The CDR3 coding sequence is TGTGCCAGCAGTGATAAGGTCGCGGCAGGTCCCTTTAACTATGGCTACACCTTC.

J is TRBJ1-5 and V is TRBV28; the D gene is possibly TRBD1 (6 bases). The CDR3 totals 10 residues. Germline CDR1 is MDHEN and CDR2 is SYDVKM. V was clipped by 7 bases and J by 11 bases, with 9 bases between them. The CDR3 nucleotides read TGTGCCAGCACAGGGGCGGCCCAGCATTTT. It specifies CASTGAAQHF. Looking up the rest from reference TRBV28 and TRBJ1-5 gives the full variable domain: DVKVTQSSRYLVKRTGEKVFLECVQDMDHENMFWYRQDPGLGLRLIYFSYDVKMKEKGDIPEGYSVSREKKERFSLILESASTNQTSMYLCASTGAAQHFGDGTRLSIL.

The DNA for the CDR3 is TGCGCCAGCAGCCGCATAATAGGAGTCCCTAATGAAAAACTGTTTTTT. Translating gives CASSRIIGVPNEKLFF. The V call is TRBV4-3, the J call TRBJ1-4; D is ambiguous. The germline CDR1 and CDR2 sequences are LGHNA and YSLEER. The V end lost 4 bases, the J end lost 3 bases, and 15 bases lay between the germline ends. The length of the CDR3 is 16 residues.

This clone appeared once. The CDR3 DNA reads as TGTGCCAGCAGCTTTGAAGGGGTTCCCCTCCACTTT. The encoded protein is CASSFEGVPLHF. The chain employs TRBV13 and TRBJ1-6; weak D call: TRBD1 (5 bases). Germline V gene lookup returns CDR1 PRHDT and CDR2 FYEKMQ (reference sequence). This CDR3 has 12 amino acids. Trimming stripped 3 bases from V and 13 bases from J, with 10 bases between. The full variable domain, in which reference TRBV13 and TRBJ1-6 provide the parts outside the CDR3, is AAGVIQSPRHLIKEKRETATLKCYPIPRHDTVYWYQQGPGQDPQFLISFYEKMQSDKGSIPDRFSAQQFSDYHSELNMSSLELGDSALYFCASSFEGVPLHFGNGTRLTVT.

The chain recombines TRBV29-1 with TRBJ2-1; D gene ambiguous. Trimming stripped 7 bases from V and 9 bases from J, with 10 bases between. Germline V gene sequence: CDR1 SQVTM, CDR2 ANQGSEA. The CDR3 consists of 10 residues. CDR3 nucleotide sequence: TGCAGCGGCGTTAGGGTTGAGCAGTTCTTC. Amino acid sequence: CSGVRVEQFF.

This clone appeared a few times. V and J are TRBV7-9 and TRBJ1-2; no definite D call. CDR3 length: 14 amino acids. The V gene's germline CDR1 is SEHNR and CDR2 FQNEAQ (reference sequence). Trimming cost V 5 bases and J 2 bases, with 12 bases left between them. Here the CDR3 DNA reads TGTGCCAGCAGCCCCCTGCCAGAAAACTATGGCTACACCTTC. Translating gives CASSPLPENYGYTF.

The chain joins TRBV9 to TRBJ2-7; D is uncertain. The CDR3 is 14 residues long. Germline V gene data show CDR1 as SGDLS and CDR2 as YYNGEE. Trimming stripped 4 bases from V and 0 bases from J, with 11 bases between. DNA for the CDR3: TGTGCCAGCAGCCCCGGACGGAGCTCCTACGAGCAGTACTTC. This codes for CASSPGRSSYEQYF.

J is TRBJ1-4 and V is TRBV7-8; possibly TRBD1 for D (6 bases). V gave up 7 bases and J gave up 0 bases, with 12 bases separating them. The germline V gene encodes CDR1 SGHVS and CDR2 FQNEAQ. The CDR3 is 15 amino acids. This CDR3 reads CASKTGTTTNEKLFF. CDR3 bases: TGTGCCAGCAAGACCGGGACAACAACTAATGAAAAACTGTTTTTT.

J is TRBJ2-2 and V is TRBV5-1; D ambiguous. Germline assignment: CDR1 SGHRS and CDR2 YFSETQ. The length of the CDR3 is 14 residues. The V end lost 4 bases, the J end lost 11 bases, and 18 bases lay between the germline ends. The CDR3 region has the DNA TGCGCCAGCAGCCTTACCCCTAAACAGATAGAGCTGTTTTTT. Residues: CASSLTPKQIELFF.

The rearrangement uses TRBV6-1 and TRBJ1-2; 9 bases fit TRBD1. Trimming at V came to 5 bases and at J to 6 bases, leaving 7 bases not matched to a gene. CDR1 MNHNS and CDR2 SASEGT come from the germline V gene. The CDR3 loop spans 14 amino acids. The CDR3 DNA follows: TGTGCCAGCAGTCAGGGGACAGGGCGGGATGGCTACACCTTC. Its translation is CASSQGTGRDGYTF.

The chain has TRBV4-1 and TRBJ2-1, with D perhaps matching TRBD2 (7 bases). Trimming removed 0 bases from V and 5 bases from J, with 11 bases in between. From germline, CDR1 is MGHRA and CDR2 YSYEKL. The CDR3 consists of 15 residues. CDR3 bases: TGCGCCAGCAGCCAAGATAGGGGGGGGGACAATGAGCAGTTCTTC. This translates into CASSQDRGGDNEQFF.

Of note for this clone: A much larger clone differs by one base, so this may be a read error. This chain links TRBV6-4 with TRBJ2-1; no firm D call. Germline CDR1 MRHNA, CDR2 SNTAGT. This CDR3 has 13 residues. The CDR3 spells CASNDEQYNEQFF. The DNA for the CDR3 is TGTGCCAGCAATGACGAGCAGTACAATGAGCAGTTCTTC.

The chain joins TRBV9 to TRBJ1-1; the D is unclear. The V and J ends lost 4 bases and 8 bases respectively, with 12 bases between them. Looked up from germline, CDR1 is SGDLS and CDR2 is YYNGEE. The CDR3 consists of 12 residues. The CDR3 DNA follows: TGTGCCAGCAGCAACACCCGGTTAGAAGCTTTCTTT. As protein: CASSNTRLEAFF.

The rearrangement links TRBV2 to TRBJ2-7; possibly TRBD1 or TRBD2 for D (5 bases each). Trimming removed 9 bases at V and 5 bases at J, with 23 bases between. This CDR3 is 15 amino acids long. The germline V gene has CDR1 SNHLY and CDR2 FYNNEI. DNA for the CDR3: TGTGCCAGTTTGACAAGTCCCGGGGCTATCGACGAGCAGTACTTC. It translates to CASLTSPGAIDEQYF.

The chain couples TRBV4-3 to TRBJ2-3; D gene ambiguous. This CDR3 comprises 14 residues. The germline V and J ends were trimmed by 0 bases and 2 bases, with 6 bases remaining between them. Germline CDR1 and CDR2: LGHNA and YSLEER. The CDR3 loop is CASSQERNTDTQYF. The CDR3, as DNA: TGCGCCAGCAGCCAAGAGCGAAACACAGATACGCAGTATTTT.

This clone was seen a handful of times. CDR3 amino acids: CASSSTSIQPQHF. The CDR3 bases are TGTGCCAGCAGTTCAACTTCGATACAGCCCCAGCATTTT. The rearrangement links TRBV28 to TRBJ1-5; D ambiguous. This CDR3 is 13 amino acids long. Trimming removed 4 bases at V and 7 bases at J, with 11 bases between. The V gene's germline CDR1 is MDHEN and CDR2 SYDVKM. The full variable domain, with the rest looked up from reference TRBV28 and TRBJ1-5, is DVKVTQSSRYLVKRTGEKVFLECVQDMDHENMFWYRQDPGLGLRLIYFSYDVKMKEKGDIPEGYSVSREKKERFSLILESASTNQTSMYLCASSSTSIQPQHFGDGTRLSIL.

The chain recombines TRBV13 with TRBJ1-5; 8 bases agree with TRBD1. The V segment lost 2 bases and the J segment 6 bases; nucleotides outside the gene matches: 9. This CDR3 is 16 amino acids long. The V gene's germline CDR1 is PRHDT and CDR2 FYEKMQ (reference sequence). The DNA of the CDR3 is TGTGCCAGCAGCTTAAGGGGGACAGGAGGACGTCAGCCCCAGCATTTT. This sequence encodes CASSLRGTGGRQPQHF.

The chain has TRBV28 and TRBJ2-5; 10 bases map to TRBD1. The end of the DNA is better explained by TRBJ2-7, so the J call may be wrong. CDR3 size: 14 residues. Germline CDR1 reads MDHEN; CDR2 reads SYDVKM. The CDR3 is CASSPPGTGAEQYF. In DNA form, the CDR3 reads TGTGCCAGCAGTCCTCCCGGGACAGGGGCCGAGCAGTACTTC.

CDR3 residues: CASSPGTVNTGELFF. The CDR3 nucleotides read TGCGCCAGCAGCCCAGGGACGGTGAACACCGGGGAGCTGTTTTTT. The gene calls are TRBV5-1 and TRBJ2-2; D tentatively fits TRBD1 or TRBD2 (5 bases each). The CDR3 contains 15 residues. Between the trimmed V and J ends, which lost 4 bases and 1 base, there was a span of 11 bases. CDR1 SGHRS and CDR2 YFSETQ come from the germline V gene.

DNA of the CDR3: TGTGCCAGCAGCTTCGGACAGGGGGTTTACGAGCAGTACTTC. Translating it yields CASSFGQGVYEQYF. The rearrangement joins TRBV11-2 to TRBJ2-7, with 10 bases fitting TRBD1. Germline V lookup: CDR1 SGHAT, CDR2 FQNNGV. The ends lost 3 bases at V and 4 bases at J; junction bases unmatched: 3. This CDR3 spans 14 amino acids. Based on the CDR3 plus reference TRBV11-2 and TRBJ2-7, the full variable domain is EAGVAQSPRYKIIEKRQSVAFWCNPISGHATLYWYQQILGQGPKLLIQFQNNGVVDDSQLPKDRFSAERLKGVDSTLKIQPAKLEDSAVYLCASSFGQGVYEQYFGPGTRLTVT.

The chain links TRBV5-1 to TRBJ1-1; tentative D call: TRBD1 (6 bases). V lost 4 bases, J lost 0 bases, and 13 bases lay in between. Germline values: CDR1 SGHRS, CDR2 YFSETQ. The CDR3 consists of 15 residues. The CDR3 reads CASSPTGQLNTEAFF. For the CDR3, the DNA is TGCGCCAGCAGCCCTACCGGACAGCTGAACACTGAAGCTTTCTTT.